This T cell receptor beta chain was sequenced during a study of radiotherapy plus CTLA-4 blockade in lung cancer (dated by TCRdb to the late 2010s). Study-level background: Among enrolled patients, 15% to 20% had an objective response and roughly 30% reached disease control. The investigation overall reported the following: After treatment with radiotherapy and ipilimumab, TCR clones that originated in tumors expanded in peripheral blood. The strongest predictors of response were reported to be early dynamic shifts in blood T cell clones along with a rise in serum interferon-beta following radiation.

Note on this clone: The antigen it recognizes is unknown. No base-level quality is on record; no much larger clone is a single base apart.

Focal radiation therapy combined with CTLA-4 blockade (ipilimumab) was tested in patients with chemo-refractory metastatic non-small-cell lung cancer. From V the trimming removes 4 bases and from J it removes 2 bases, while the gene matches leave 5 bases of the junction unaccounted for. The CDR3 starts with the cysteine, ends with the phenylalanine, and has 14 residues. Solely the CDR3 DNA is kept, with 42 bases framed from the first base. CDR1 SEHNR and CDR2 FQNEAQ were looked up in the germline V gene (reference sequence). Libraries were constructed by the immunoSEQ multiplex PCR assay. The clones in this table, taken by TCRdb from immuneACCESS, are in-frame only. Not every clone is retained; where verified, under half of the shortfall comes from an unresolved V gene, and the cause of the rest is unknown. The sample table shows about 46,000 clones, and approximately 80% are seen once. Around 2.4% of the sample belongs to the ten largest clones.

The receptor's source is a human donor with non-small cell lung cancer whose response to radiotherapy plus ipilimumab could not be evaluated. Recombination joined TRBV7-9 with TRBJ2-7; 7 central nucleotides agree with TRBD1. This specimen was peripheral blood, taken from a patient treated with radiotherapy plus ipilimumab. The CDR3 protein sequence reads: CASSSRDRTYEQYF. At the DNA level, the sequence is TGTGCCAGCAGCTCCAGGGACAGAACCTACGAGCAGTACTTC.